These T cell receptor beta chains were read from a single sample in a study of blood T cell repertoires in COVID-19. Generated by immunoSEQ multiplex PCR, the TCRdb table keeps only in-frame clones and is missing some. The sample lists about 110,000 clones; approximately 78% were seen once. Input material: peripheral blood. The origin of the receptors is an older man with acute or convalescent COVID-19. Both conserved end residues are part of each CDR3. D genes are given only for firm matches. Clone size is given for some rows only: seen once, a few or many times, or a class if the clone is expanded.

V gene: TRBV9
D gene: -
clone size: once
J gene: TRBJ2-7
CDR3 DNA: TGTGCCAGCAGCGTCCCGACAGAGAATTCCTACGAGCAGTACTTC
CDR3 protein: CASSVPTENSYEQYF

V gene: TRBV6-1
D gene: -
clone size: -
J gene: TRBJ2-6
CDR3 DNA: TGTGCCAGCAGTGAAGCGCGAGCCTCTGGGGCCAACGTCCTGACTTTC
CDR3 protein: CASSEARASGANVLTF

V gene: TRBV5-1
D gene: -
clone size: -
J gene: TRBJ2-7
CDR3 DNA: TGCGCCAGCAGCTTGGCGACAGGCCCTGGTATTTACGAGCAGTACTTC
CDR3 protein: CASSLATGPGIYEQYF

V gene: TRBV19
D gene: -
clone size: -
J gene: TRBJ1-1
CDR3 DNA: TGTGCCAGTAGTATAAAAGGCGGTGAAGCTTTCTTT
CDR3 protein: CASSIKGGEAFF

V gene: TRBV28
D gene: -
clone size: few
J gene: TRBJ1-6
CDR3 DNA: TGTGCCAGCAGTCCCCCGGCAGGGATAAATTCACCCCTCCACTTT
CDR3 protein: CASSPPAGINSPLHF

V gene: TRBV7-2
D gene: -
clone size: -
J gene: TRBJ2-1
CDR3 DNA: TGTGCCAGCAGCCAGAAAGCGGCCTGGCAGTTCTTC
CDR3 protein: CASSQKAAWQFF

V gene: TRBV7-9
D gene: -
clone size: -
J gene: TRBJ2-2
CDR3 DNA: TGTGCCAGCAGCTTAGCGGGAGGCGTCGCCGGGGAGCTGTTTTTT
CDR3 protein: CASSLAGGVAGELFF

V gene: TRBV12-1
D gene: -
clone size: -
J gene: TRBJ2-3
CDR3 DNA: TGTGCCAGCAGCTTTAGATACGATCGGGACCACAAGGGACACAGGGATACGCAGTATTTT
CDR3 protein: CASSFRYDRDHKGHRDTQYF

V gene: TRBV3-1/TRBV3-2
D gene: TRBD1
clone size: once
J gene: TRBJ1-3
CDR3 DNA: TGTGCCAGCAGCCAAGCGGCAGGGGGTGGAAACACCATATATTTT
CDR3 protein: CASSQAAGGGNTIYF

V gene: TRBV5-4
D gene: TRBD1
clone size: -
J gene: TRBJ1-6
CDR3 DNA: TGTGCCAGCAGCAGAGGAACAGGGGGCATTAGTTCACCCCTCCACTTT
CDR3 protein: CASSRGTGGISSPLHF

V gene: TRBV3-1/TRBV3-2
D gene: -
clone size: -
J gene: TRBJ1-2
CDR3 DNA: TGTGCCAGCAGCCAATTCCGCTATGGCTACACCTTC
CDR3 protein: CASSQFRYGYTF

V gene: TRBV12-1
D gene: -
clone size: -
J gene: TRBJ1-6
CDR3 DNA: TGTGCCAGCAGCTCTGGGGGCGGTTGGGATAATTCACCCCTCCACTTT
CDR3 protein: CASSSGGGWDNSPLHF

V gene: TRBV7-9
D gene: TRBD1
clone size: few
J gene: TRBJ2-7
CDR3 DNA: TGTGCCAGCAGCCGAGGGGGACAGTCCTACGAGCAGTACTTC
CDR3 protein: CASSRGGQSYEQYF

V gene: TRBV5-1
D gene: -
clone size: few
J gene: TRBJ2-7
CDR3 DNA: TGCGCCAGCAGCTTGGCGGCGGGATCCTACGAGCAGTACTTC
CDR3 protein: CASSLAAGSYEQYF

V gene: TRBV2
D gene: -
clone size: -
J gene: TRBJ2-1
CDR3 DNA: TGTGCCAGCAGTGTGCAGGGGTCCTACAATGAGCAGTTCTTC
CDR3 protein: CASSVQGSYNEQFF

V gene: TRBV2
D gene: -
clone size: -
J gene: TRBJ2-2
CDR3 DNA: TGTGCCAGCAGCCAACGGCAGGGGATGAGCACCGGGGAGCTGTTTTTT
CDR3 protein: CASSQRQGMSTGELFF

V gene: TRBV5-1
D gene: -
clone size: -
J gene: TRBJ2-1
CDR3 DNA: TGCGCCAGCAGCTTCAGGACAGACAATGAGCAGTTCTTC
CDR3 protein: CASSFRTDNEQFF

V gene: TRBV10-3
D gene: TRBD1
clone size: -
J gene: TRBJ1-5
CDR3 DNA: TGTGCCATCGGACAGGGGGGACGCAATCAGCCCCAGCATTTT
CDR3 protein: CAIGQGGRNQPQHF

V gene: TRBV28
D gene: -
clone size: -
J gene: TRBJ1-1
CDR3 DNA: TGTGCCAGCAGTCCGGGGTGGTACACTGAAGCTTTCTTT
CDR3 protein: CASSPGWYTEAFF

V gene: TRBV7-2
D gene: -
clone size: -
J gene: TRBJ2-1
CDR3 DNA: TGTGCCAGCAGCTTAGAAAGCCAGGGGTTCAATGAGCAGTTCTTC
CDR3 protein: CASSLESQGFNEQFF

V gene: TRBV7-8
D gene: -
clone size: -
J gene: TRBJ2-3
CDR3 DNA: TGTGCCAGCCGGCTAGTGGTGAACACAGATACGCAGTATTTT
CDR3 protein: CASRLVVNTDTQYF

V gene: TRBV3-1/TRBV3-2
D gene: -
clone size: -
J gene: TRBJ2-2
CDR3 DNA: TGTGCCAGCAGCCAACCACCCGGGACCGGGGAGCTGTTTTTT
CDR3 protein: CASSQPPGTGELFF

V gene: TRBV5-1
D gene: TRBD1
clone size: -
J gene: TRBJ1-2
CDR3 DNA: TGCGCCAGCAGCTTGGGGGACAGGGGTGGCTACACCTTC
CDR3 protein: CASSLGDRGGYTF

V gene: TRBV6-5
D gene: -
clone size: -
J gene: TRBJ2-2
CDR3 DNA: TGTGCCAGCAGGGGAGCGACCGGGGAGCTGTTTTTT
CDR3 protein: CASRGATGELFF

V gene: TRBV12-3/TRBV12-4
D gene: -
clone size: once
J gene: TRBJ1-2
CDR3 DNA: TGTGCCAGCAGCCGAGACCCCAGGTATGGCTACACCTTC
CDR3 protein: CASSRDPRYGYTF

V gene: TRBV15
D gene: -
clone size: -
J gene: TRBJ2-2
CDR3 DNA: TGTGCCACCAGCAGAGACAGGGTTGGAGCCGGGGAGCTGTTTTTT
CDR3 protein: CATSRDRVGAGELFF

V gene: TRBV5-4
D gene: TRBD1
clone size: -
J gene: TRBJ1-2
CDR3 DNA: TGTGCCAGCAGCTTCAACAGGGGGAATGGCTACACCTTC
CDR3 protein: CASSFNRGNGYTF

V gene: TRBV5-4
D gene: TRBD1
clone size: -
J gene: TRBJ2-5
CDR3 DNA: TGTGCCAGCAGCCTGGGGACAGGCAAAGAGACCCAGTACTTC
CDR3 protein: CASSLGTGKETQYF

V gene: TRBV4-1
D gene: -
clone size: -
J gene: TRBJ1-5
CDR3 DNA: TGCGCCAGCAGCCAAGAGGGGGGAAATAGCAATCAGCCCCAGCATTTT
CDR3 protein: CASSQEGGNSNQPQHF

V gene: TRBV28
D gene: TRBD1
clone size: -
J gene: TRBJ1-1
CDR3 DNA: TGTGCCAGCACGACAGGGCAAAACACTGAAGCTTTCTTT
CDR3 protein: CASTTGQNTEAFF

V gene: TRBV5-1
D gene: TRBD2
clone size: once
J gene: TRBJ2-1
CDR3 DNA: TGCGCCAGCACGGGGCTAGCGGCGAACAATGAGCAGTTCTTC
CDR3 protein: CASTGLAANNEQFF

V gene: TRBV5-1
D gene: TRBD1
clone size: few
J gene: TRBJ2-7
CDR3 DNA: TGCGCCAGCAGACGGACAGGGATGGAGTCCTACGAGCAGTACTTC
CDR3 protein: CASRRTGMESYEQYF

V gene: TRBV5-1
D gene: TRBD1
clone size: -
J gene: TRBJ1-2
CDR3 DNA: TGCGCCAGCAGCACTGGGGGGACAGGGGAAGGTGGCTACACCTTC
CDR3 protein: CASSTGGTGEGGYTF

V gene: TRBV19
D gene: TRBD1
clone size: -
J gene: TRBJ1-5
CDR3 DNA: TGTGCCAGTTGGGGGGCGACAGGGGGAACTGGCAATCAGCCCCAGCATTTT
CDR3 protein: CASWGATGGTGNQPQHF

V gene: TRBV23-1
D gene: TRBD2
clone size: -
J gene: TRBJ2-2
CDR3 DNA: TGCGCCAGCAGTCTGAAGCGGGGGGGCGTCACCGGGGAGCTGTTTTTT
CDR3 protein: CASSLKRGGVTGELFF

V gene: TRBV3-1/TRBV3-2
D gene: TRBD1
clone size: -
J gene: TRBJ2-7
CDR3 DNA: TGTGCCAGCAGCCAAGTTCCCCCCTACAGGGGGCCCTACGAGCAGTACTTC
CDR3 protein: CASSQVPPYRGPYEQYF

V gene: TRBV11-2
D gene: TRBD1
clone size: -
J gene: TRBJ2-1
CDR3 DNA: TGTGCCAGCACCTTAGCTGTCCAGGGGGCCAATGAGCAGTTCTTC
CDR3 protein: CASTLAVQGANEQFF

V gene: TRBV5-1
D gene: TRBD1
clone size: few
J gene: TRBJ1-3
CDR3 DNA: TGCGCCAGCAGCGTCGCCAGTCCCAGACAGGGGGGAAACACCATATATTTT
CDR3 protein: CASSVASPRQGGNTIYF

V gene: TRBV2
D gene: TRBD2
clone size: once
J gene: TRBJ2-4
CDR3 DNA: TGTGCCAGCAGTCGTGAGACTAGCGGGGCCAAAAACATTCAGTACTTC
CDR3 protein: CASSRETSGAKNIQYF

V gene: TRBV28
D gene: TRBD1
clone size: few
J gene: TRBJ1-2
CDR3 DNA: TGTGCCAGCAGGCCGAACCGCCCCTCTGGACAGGGGCACTATGGCTACACCTTC
CDR3 protein: CASRPNRPSGQGHYGYTF

V gene: TRBV6-5
D gene: TRBD1
clone size: once
J gene: TRBJ1-3
CDR3 DNA: TGTGCCAGCAGTTACGACAGGGTTGGAAACACCATATATTTT
CDR3 protein: CASSYDRVGNTIYF

V gene: TRBV9
D gene: TRBD1
clone size: -
J gene: TRBJ2-4
CDR3 DNA: TGTGCCAGCAGCGTAGGGGGACAGGGTGGGCTCATTCAGTACTTC
CDR3 protein: CASSVGGQGGLIQYF

V gene: TRBV7-6
D gene: -
clone size: -
J gene: TRBJ1-1
CDR3 DNA: TGTGCCAGCAGCCCAGGACAGAGAGGGTACACTGAAGCTTTCTTT
CDR3 protein: CASSPGQRGYTEAFF

V gene: TRBV18
D gene: -
clone size: -
J gene: TRBJ1-5
CDR3 DNA: TGTGCCAGCTCAGGTTCCCAGGTCGAGCAGCCCCAGCATTTT
CDR3 protein: CASSGSQVEQPQHF

V gene: TRBV27
D gene: TRBD1
clone size: few
J gene: TRBJ1-1
CDR3 DNA: TGTGCCAGCAGTTCCAGACAGGGGCACACTGAAGCTTTCTTT
CDR3 protein: CASSSRQGHTEAFF

V gene: TRBV5-1
D gene: -
clone size: -
J gene: TRBJ1-3
CDR3 DNA: TGCGCCAGCAGCTTGGCGGGAGGGAGCTCTGGAAACACCATATATTTT
CDR3 protein: CASSLAGGSSGNTIYF

V gene: TRBV12-3/TRBV12-4
D gene: -
clone size: -
J gene: TRBJ1-1
CDR3 DNA: TGTGCCAGCAGCCCGGACTGGAACACTGAAGCTTTCTTT
CDR3 protein: CASSPDWNTEAFF

V gene: TRBV19
D gene: -
clone size: -
J gene: TRBJ2-7
CDR3 DNA: TGTGCCAGTAGTATTCCCGGCTACGAGCAGTACTTC
CDR3 protein: CASSIPGYEQYF

V gene: TRBV2
D gene: -
clone size: -
J gene: TRBJ1-3
CDR3 DNA: TGTGCCAGCAGTGGGACACCCTCTGGAAACACCATATATTTT
CDR3 protein: CASSGTPSGNTIYF

V gene: TRBV5-1
D gene: TRBD2
clone size: -
J gene: TRBJ2-1
CDR3 DNA: TGCGCCAGCAGCTTGACTAGCGGGAGGTTACATGAGCAGTTCTTC
CDR3 protein: CASSLTSGRLHEQFF

V gene: TRBV18
D gene: -
clone size: -
J gene: TRBJ1-4
CDR3 DNA: TGTGCCAGCTCACCTAGACTATCGGAAAAACTGTTTTTT
CDR3 protein: CASSPRLSEKLFF

V gene: TRBV24-1
D gene: TRBD1
clone size: -
J gene: TRBJ2-3
CDR3 DNA: TGTGCCACCAGTGATTTCCCAGGGACAGGGACCGTTGAGGATACGCAGTATTTT
CDR3 protein: CATSDFPGTGTVEDTQYF

V gene: TRBV28
D gene: TRBD1
clone size: -
J gene: TRBJ1-2
CDR3 DNA: TGTGCCAGCAGTTCGGCGCGACAGGGCGATGGCTACACCTTC
CDR3 protein: CASSSARQGDGYTF

V gene: TRBV23-1
D gene: -
clone size: once
J gene: TRBJ1-5
CDR3 DNA: TGCGCCAGCAGTCAATCAAGCGAAGATCAGCCCCAGCATTTT
CDR3 protein: CASSQSSEDQPQHF

V gene: TRBV27
D gene: -
clone size: -
J gene: TRBJ2-3
CDR3 DNA: TGTGCCAGCAGTTCGTTCACAGATACGCAGTATTTT
CDR3 protein: CASSSFTDTQYF

V gene: TRBV5-4
D gene: -
clone size: -
J gene: TRBJ1-6
CDR3 DNA: TGTGCCAGCAGCTTGGGCGGACAGATTAATTCACCCCTCCACTTT
CDR3 protein: CASSLGGQINSPLHF

V gene: TRBV3-1/TRBV3-2
D gene: -
clone size: -
J gene: TRBJ2-4
CDR3 DNA: TGTGCCAGCAGCCAAGGGGGACTAGCCAAAAACATTCAGTACTTC
CDR3 protein: CASSQGGLAKNIQYF